These T cell receptor beta chains were read from a single sample in a study of T cells expressing NK-cell markers. TCRdb re-called the 5' RACE reads and catalogs CDR3 proteins one per entry, DNA excluded. The sample table includes about 550,000 distinct CDR3 sequences. Sequencing was performed on blood T cells: a sorted CD56 or NKG2C T cell subset, CD4+ or CD8+ T cells, or bulk PBMC T cells (not recorded which). The receptor set was obtained from a man between 18 and 35 years old in good health. The CDR3 runs from the conserved cysteine through the conserved F or W.

TRBJ2-7 | 14 | TRBV6-1 | CASRNRGPHYEQYF
TRBJ2-1 | 12 | TRBV6-2/TRBV6-3 | CASSSGTRDLFF
TRBJ2-1 | 19 | TRBV9 | CASTFSGGTSGRARNEQFF
TRBJ2-7 | 15 | TRBV7-9 | CASSLVREGDYEQYF
TRBJ1-1 | 15 | TRBV3-1 | CASSSPGQGATEAFF
TRBJ1-5 | 17 | TRBV24-1 | CATSDPWTGRSNQPQHF
TRBJ2-5 | 15 | TRBV6-5 | CASSYNRPHQETQYF
TRBJ2-6 | 17 | TRBV24-1 | CATSDWRQGFGANVLTF
TRBJ2-2 | 14 | TRBV12-3/TRBV12-4 | CASPRRGGSGELFF
TRBJ2-1 | 13 | TRBV19 | CASRRTSGNEQFF
TRBJ2-1 | 15 | TRBV7-2 | CASSLDQGGRNEQFF
TRBJ2-2 | 16 | TRBV5-1 | CASSFLTSGRTGELFF
TRBJ2-2 | 16 | TRBV3-1 | CASAQGARASLGELFF
TRBJ2-3 | 14 | TRBV5-1 | CASSLSPREDTQYF
TRBJ2-7 | 16 | TRBV7-8 | CASSQLASGSSGEQYF
TRBJ2-1 | 15 | TRBV11-2 | CASSLLAGKHNEQFF
TRBJ2-2 | 16 | TRBV11-2 | CASSLSLTAYTGELFF
TRBJ2-7 | 16 | TRBV18 | CASSPKGQGSSYEQYF
TRBJ1-1 | 16 | TRBV20-1 | CSAISGDSLSHTEAFF
TRBJ2-1 | 19 | TRBV7-6 | CASSLFPSGRESSYNEQFF
TRBJ2-3 | 14 | TRBV5-1 | CATKSGTDVDTQYF
TRBJ2-7 | 14 | TRBV7-7 | CASSPNRVVNEQYF
TRBJ2-3 | 14 | TRBV7-2 | CASSFPGRTDTQYF
TRBJ2-1 | 15 | TRBV7-3 | CASSSPGVKYNEQFF
TRBJ1-1 | 15 | TRBV4-2 | CASSQQGQTNTEAFF
TRBJ2-1 | 15 | TRBV10-3 | CATRPASGSYNEQFF
TRBJ2-7 | 17 | TRBV7-2 | CASSIDPPGLGFYEQYF
TRBJ2-1 | 13 | TRBV29-1 | CSVTQGAHNEQFF
TRBJ1-5 | 14 | TRBV10-3 | CAISQELQGMPQHF
TRBJ2-5 | 15 | TRBV12-3/TRBV12-4 | CASSLASSGVETQYF
TRBJ1-2 | 11 | TRBV29-1 | CSVASGSGYTF
TRBJ2-1 | 18 | TRBV11-1 | CASSLPGLAGGWDNEQFF
TRBJ2-3 | 17 | TRBV6-5 | CASSYAPFDGPTDTQYF
TRBJ2-3 | 13 | TRBV20-1 | CSARDGGIDTQYF
TRBJ2-1 | 15 | TRBV7-6 | CASSLGTRAYNEQFF
TRBJ2-1 | 16 | TRBV18 | CASSPPSGRGYNEQFF
TRBJ2-7 | 12 | TRBV5-1 | CASRDTGRGQYF
TRBJ1-1 | 14 | TRBV2 | CASAPGPLNTEAFF
TRBJ2-1 | 18 | TRBV4-3 | CASSQKSGTPEYYNEQFF
TRBJ2-3 | 19 | TRBV6-5 | CASSFTGGLLATSTDTQYF
TRBJ2-4 | 13 | TRBV29-1 | CSGSTGAKNIQYF
TRBJ2-3 | 19 | TRBV11-1 | CASSSPTSGPQYHADTQYF
TRBJ2-7 | 17 | TRBV6-5 | CASSYGNAVHRGYEQYF
TRBJ2-1 | 11 | TRBV12-3/TRBV12-4 | CASSLKTRPFF
TRBJ1-2 | 12 | TRBV20-1 | CSASRGPDGYTF
TRBJ2-2 | 14 | TRBV29-1 | CSVEQDMNTGELFF
TRBJ2-1 | 13 | TRBV29-1 | CSVVLATYNEQFF
TRBJ2-1 | 15 | TRBV29-1 | CSVEDRLGLRNEQFF